This T cell receptor beta chain comes out of a study of blood T cell repertoires in COVID-19. Study at large: T cells, B-cell-depleted T cells, or PBMCs provided the cDNA or gDNA that served as material.

Trimming stripped 2 bases from V and 4 bases from J, with 8 bases between. Per the germline V gene, CDR1 is MDHEN and CDR2 is SYDVKM. The CDR3 is 13 amino acids. Authors' data handling: Cell counts per sample came from amplifying reference gene primers. Measured with immunoSEQ multiplex PCR; TCRdb has only the in-frame clones, and not every one. V and J calls and clone size are given by that table; D and trimming were obtained from the DNA. Of over 45,000 clones listed, 80% to 90% are singletons. The sequenced sample consisted of peripheral blood. The chain couples TRBV28 to TRBJ1-2; D is possibly TRBD1 (6 bases). The sequence was obtained from a man between 35 and 55 years old with acute or convalescent COVID-19. Written as DNA, the CDR3 is TGTGCCAGCAGTTTAGGACAGCGCTATGGCTACACCTTC. It encodes CASSLGQRYGYTF.